This T cell receptor (beta chain) was identified during a study of regulatory T cells in long-lasting Graves disease. Across the study: Patients with new Graves' disease had used antithyroid drugs below 3 months.

In building TCR beta libraries, iRepertoire HTBI primers were used together with Arm-PCR of CDR3 regions. TCRdb passed the multiplex PCR reads through MiXCR, listing each CDR3 protein once. The sample shows 300,000 to 400,000 distinct CDR3 sequences, around a sixth of them seen only once. Many counts were recorded for this clonotype. The sample's time point: newly diagnosed GD, antithyroid drugs for less than 3 months. Generation of the TCR library employed RNA extracted from PBMCs. The collection involved drawing about 8.2 milliliters of peripheral blood into EDTA tubes. Sequencing was performed on peripheral blood mononuclear cells (PBMCs), taken at new diagnosis, from a patient treated with antithyroid drugs. This receptor was obtained from a female donor with Graves disease.

CDR3 residues: CSARDLAGDSYGYTF. The CDR3 DNA sequence: TGCAGTGCTAGAGATCTGGCAGGGGATAGCTATGGCTACACCTTC. The J gene is TRBJ1-2, the V gene TRBV20-1, with TRBD1 as a possible D gene (6 bases). There are 15 residues in the CDR3. CDR1 DFQATT and CDR2 SNEGSKA come from the germline V gene (reference sequence). V lost 0 bases, J lost 4 bases, and 15 bases lay in between.